This record looks at one T cell receptor (beta chain) sequence and its context. Antigen unknown. The data derive from a study of CD8+CD57+ T cells in acquired aplastic anemia. Turning to the study itself: Quantities of DNA derived from sorted CD4+ and CD8+ cells averaged approximately 3 ug. CD4+ cell libraries from healthy donors averaged about 11 million reads.

According to the study, genomic DNA was the template for TCR beta VDJ and CDR3 profiling. TCRdb analysed the reads with MiXCR anew, one entry per CDR3 protein. The data hold under 200,000 distinct CDR3 sequences, with approximately 40% observed a single time. Study results and caveats: Patients and controls turned out to have approximately 29 CD8+ CDR3 sequences in common. For CD8+ Simpson's diversity, patients and controls showed no significant difference.

The TCR sequence derives from a human donor in good health. Input material: sorted CD4+, CD8+, or CD8+CD57+ T cells (not recorded which) from PBMCs.

Here the CDR3 DNA reads TGTGCCAGTGTCGTGGCAGGGGCCAACGTCCTGACTTTC. This encodes CASVVAGANVLTF. This chain links TRBV5-8 with TRBJ2-6; the D is unclear. CDR1 is SGHTS and CDR2 is YDEGEE in the germline V gene. The CDR3 has 13 residues. V gave up 8 bases and J gave up 4 bases, with 10 bases separating them. Variable domain in full (rest from reference TRBV5-8 and TRBJ2-6): EAGVTQSPTHLIKTRGQQATLRCSPISGHTSVYWYQQALGLGLQFLLWYDEGEERNRGNFPPRFSGRQFPNYSSELNVNALELEDSALYLCASVVAGANVLTFGAGSRLTVL.